The T cell receptor beta chain under discussion was sequenced for a study of Ad26.COV2.S vaccination and SARS-CoV-2 variants. The study, taken as a whole, reports: Following vaccination, spike-specific CD8+ and CD4+ T cell responses reportedly exhibited substantial breadth.

Libraries were prepared by immunoSEQ multiplex PCR; TCRdb keeps only in-frame clonotypes and omits some of them. Of 350,000 to 400,000 clones in the sample, approximately 91% were seen once. Specified treatment: 19 received Ad26.COV2.S at low or high dose, single or two shots; 5 received placebo; per-sample allocation not given. All samples were drawn on day 63, counting from the first vaccine or placebo injection. Germline values: CDR1 SEHNR, CDR2 FQNEAQ (reference sequence). The germline V and J ends were trimmed by 7 bases and 6 bases, with 18 bases remaining between them. The CDR3 has 14 amino acids. On this clone: Its antigen is not known.

This chain connects TRBV7-9 to TRBJ1-1, with D possibly TRBD1 on 6 matching bases. This TCR derives from a person aged 18-65 years who received the Ad26.COV2.S COVID-19 vaccine or a placebo. Sequences were derived from peripheral blood, sampled in a trial of Ad26.COV2.S vaccine versus placebo. DNA of the CDR3: TGTGCCAGCATCACGACAACAGGGAGGCCTGAAGCTTTCTTT. It yields the protein CASITTTGRPEAFF.